The clone carrying this T cell receptor (beta chain) has just a few counts. Its antigen remains unidentified. The data stem from a study of OX40 agonist ivuxolimab in advanced cancers. On the study more broadly: Patients achieving partial responses numbered three: one hepatocellular carcinoma case and two cutaneous melanoma cases.

Study-wide findings and caveats: Both blood CD4+ and CD8+ T cells showed clonal growth by week 6 at 0.1 to 3.0 mg/kg.

Generated by immunoSEQ multiplex PCR, the TCRdb table keeps only in-frame clones and is missing some. This sample carries tens of thousands of clones, 70% to 90% of them seen once, and the ten largest clones take under 4%. Specimen: CD4+ or CD8+ T cells sorted from blood, collected in a trial of the OX40 agonist ivuxolimab. The sequence was collected from an adult with an advanced solid tumor such as melanoma, head and neck, liver or kidney cancer.

The DNA of the CDR3 is TGTGCCTCCAACCTTAAGAGAACCGGGGAGCTGTTTTTT. Translating it yields CASNLKRTGELFF. J is TRBJ2-2 and V is TRBV27, with no clear D. V dropped 11 bases and J dropped 5 bases, with 15 bases sitting between them. CDR1 is MNHEY and CDR2 is SMNVEV in the germline V gene (reference sequence). This CDR3 comprises 13 residues.